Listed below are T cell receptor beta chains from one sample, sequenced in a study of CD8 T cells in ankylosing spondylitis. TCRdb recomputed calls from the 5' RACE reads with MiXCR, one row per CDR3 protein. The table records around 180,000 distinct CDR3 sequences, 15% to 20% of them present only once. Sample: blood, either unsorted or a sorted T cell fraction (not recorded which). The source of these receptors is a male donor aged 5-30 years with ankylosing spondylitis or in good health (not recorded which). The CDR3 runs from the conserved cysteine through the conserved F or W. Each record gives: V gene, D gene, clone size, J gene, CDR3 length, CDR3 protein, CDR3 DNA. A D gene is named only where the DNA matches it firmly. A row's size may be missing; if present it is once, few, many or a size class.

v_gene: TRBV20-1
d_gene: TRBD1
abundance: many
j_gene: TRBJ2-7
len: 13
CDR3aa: CSARPTGTYEQYF
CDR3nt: TGCAGTGCTAGACCGACAGGGACCTACGAGCAGTACTTC

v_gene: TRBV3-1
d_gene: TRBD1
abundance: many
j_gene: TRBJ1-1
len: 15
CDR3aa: CASSQDFSRGVEAFF
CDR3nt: TGTGCCAGCAGCCAAGACTTTTCCAGGGGGGTAGAAGCTTTCTTT

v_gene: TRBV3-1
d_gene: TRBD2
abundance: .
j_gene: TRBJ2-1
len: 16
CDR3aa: CASSPRTSGRKNEQFF
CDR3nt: TGTGCCAGCAGCCCCCGGACTAGCGGGAGAAAGAATGAGCAGTTCTTC

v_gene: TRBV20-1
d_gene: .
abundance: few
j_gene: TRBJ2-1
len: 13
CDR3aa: CSARPPSIYEQFF
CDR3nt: TGCAGTGCTAGACCCCCTTCGATTTACGAGCAGTTCTTC

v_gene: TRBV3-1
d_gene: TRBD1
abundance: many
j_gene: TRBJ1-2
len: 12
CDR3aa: CASSPTGNGYTF
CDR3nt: TGTGCCAGCAGCCCGACAGGGAATGGCTACACCTTC

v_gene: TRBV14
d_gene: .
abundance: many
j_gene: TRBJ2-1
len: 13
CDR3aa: CASSPATLSEQFF
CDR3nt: TGTGCCAGCAGCCCGGCTACACTCTCGGAGCAGTTCTTC

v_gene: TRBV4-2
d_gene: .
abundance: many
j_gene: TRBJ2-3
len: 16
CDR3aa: CASSQAPPGMTDTQYF
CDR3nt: TGTGCCAGCAGCCAAGCACCCCCAGGGATGACAGATACGCAGTATTTT

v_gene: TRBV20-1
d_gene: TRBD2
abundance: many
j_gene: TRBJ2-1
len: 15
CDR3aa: CSARLLAESYNEQFF
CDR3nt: TGCAGTGCTCGACTACTAGCGGAATCCTACAATGAGCAGTTCTTC

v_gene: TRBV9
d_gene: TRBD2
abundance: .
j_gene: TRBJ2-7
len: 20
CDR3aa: CASSSRDIGTSGGDSYEQYF
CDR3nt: TGTGCCAGCAGCTCGCGGGACATTGGGACTAGCGGAGGGGATTCCTACGAGCAGTACTTC

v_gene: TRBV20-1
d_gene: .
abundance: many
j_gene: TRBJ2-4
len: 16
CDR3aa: CSARSSGLLAKNIQYF
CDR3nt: TGCAGTGCTCGATCTTCCGGGCTCTTAGCCAAAAACATTCAGTACTTC

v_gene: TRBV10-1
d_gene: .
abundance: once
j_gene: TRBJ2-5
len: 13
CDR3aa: CASSYSPSETQYF
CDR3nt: TGCGCCAGCAGTTACTCCCCGAGTGAGACCCAGTACTTC

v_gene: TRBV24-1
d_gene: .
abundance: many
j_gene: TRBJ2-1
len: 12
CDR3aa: CATSDEYNEQFF
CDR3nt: TGTGCCACCAGTGATGAGTACAATGAGCAGTTCTTC

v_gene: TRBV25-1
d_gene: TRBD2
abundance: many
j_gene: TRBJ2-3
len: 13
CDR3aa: CASKAGAVDTQYF
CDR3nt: TGTGCCAGCAAAGCGGGAGCGGTAGATACGCAGTATTTT

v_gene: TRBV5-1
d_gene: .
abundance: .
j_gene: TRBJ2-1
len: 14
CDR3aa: CASSLKVEVGEQFF
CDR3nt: TGCGCCAGCAGCTTGAAGGTCGAGGTCGGTGAGCAGTTCTTC

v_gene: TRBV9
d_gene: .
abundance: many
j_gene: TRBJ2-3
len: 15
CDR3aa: CASSVVVGTTDTQYF
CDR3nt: TGTGCCAGCAGCGTAGTGGTCGGGACCACAGATACGCAGTATTTT

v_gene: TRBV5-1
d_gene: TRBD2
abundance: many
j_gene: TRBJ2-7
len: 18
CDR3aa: CASSLFGGQRAGAYEQYF
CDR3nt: TGCGCCAGCAGCTTGTTCGGGGGGCAGCGAGCGGGAGCCTACGAGCAGTACTTC

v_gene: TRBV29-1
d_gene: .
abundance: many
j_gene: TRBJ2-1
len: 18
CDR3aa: CSVEDHMRDSSSYNEQFF
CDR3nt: TGCAGCGTTGAAGATCATATGAGGGACTCGAGCTCCTACAATGAGCAGTTCTTC

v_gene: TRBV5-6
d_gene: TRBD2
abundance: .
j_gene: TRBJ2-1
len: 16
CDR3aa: CASSSRLAGEGDEQFF
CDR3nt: TGTGCCAGCAGCTCGCGACTAGCGGGGGAGGGGGATGAGCAGTTCTTC

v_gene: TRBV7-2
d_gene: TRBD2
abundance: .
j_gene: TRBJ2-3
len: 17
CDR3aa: CASSPFREAGGTDTQYF
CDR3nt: TGTGCCAGCAGCCCCTTTAGGGAAGCGGGAGGGACAGATACGCAGTATTTT

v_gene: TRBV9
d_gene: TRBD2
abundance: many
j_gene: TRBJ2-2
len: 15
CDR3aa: CASRPGLDYTGELFF
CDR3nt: TGTGCCAGCAGGCCGGGACTAGATTACACCGGGGAGCTGTTTTTT

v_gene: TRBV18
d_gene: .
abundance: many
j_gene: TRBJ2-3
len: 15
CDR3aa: CASSPPVGAADTQYF
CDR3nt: TGTGCCAGCTCACCCCCTGTGGGGGCGGCAGATACGCAGTATTTT

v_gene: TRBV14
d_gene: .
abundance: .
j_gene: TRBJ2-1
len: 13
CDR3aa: CASRQKGSNEQFF
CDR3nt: TGTGCCAGCAGGCAGAAGGGGTCAAATGAGCAGTTCTTC

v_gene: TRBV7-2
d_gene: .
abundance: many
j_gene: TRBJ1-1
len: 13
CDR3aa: CASSLELRAEAFF
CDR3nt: TGTGCCAGCAGCTTAGAGCTACGGGCTGAAGCTTTCTTT

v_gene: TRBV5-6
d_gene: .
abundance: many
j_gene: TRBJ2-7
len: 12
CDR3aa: CASSQTTYEQYF
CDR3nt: TGTGCCAGCAGCCAGACTACCTACGAGCAGTACTTC

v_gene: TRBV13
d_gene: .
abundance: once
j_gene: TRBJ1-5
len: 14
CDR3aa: CASSDPKSNQPQHF
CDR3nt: TGTGCCAGCAGTGATCCTAAATCCAATCAGCCCCAGCATTTT

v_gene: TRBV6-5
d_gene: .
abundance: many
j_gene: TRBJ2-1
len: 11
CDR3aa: CASSRLDEQFF
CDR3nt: TGTGCCAGCAGTCGGCTCGATGAGCAGTTCTTC

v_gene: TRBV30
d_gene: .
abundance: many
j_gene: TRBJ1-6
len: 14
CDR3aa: CAWERLRSGSPLHF
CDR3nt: TGTGCCTGGGAGAGGTTGCGTTCGGGTTCACCCCTCCACTTT

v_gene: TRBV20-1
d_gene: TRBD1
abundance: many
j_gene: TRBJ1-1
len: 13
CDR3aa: CSASAPGQPEAFF
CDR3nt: TGCAGTGCTAGTGCACCGGGACAGCCCGAAGCTTTCTTT

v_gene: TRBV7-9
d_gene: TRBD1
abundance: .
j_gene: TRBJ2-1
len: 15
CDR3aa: CASSPTGTGGDEQFF
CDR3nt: TGTGCCAGCAGCCCGACAGGGACAGGGGGCGATGAGCAGTTCTTC

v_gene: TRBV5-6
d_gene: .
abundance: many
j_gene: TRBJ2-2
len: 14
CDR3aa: CASSLEPVSGELFF
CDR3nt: TGTGCCAGCAGCTTGGAGCCAGTCAGCGGGGAGCTGTTTTTT

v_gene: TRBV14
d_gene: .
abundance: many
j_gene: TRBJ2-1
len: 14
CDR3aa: CASSQENWWQGQFF
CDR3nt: TGTGCCAGCAGCCAAGAAAATTGGTGGCAGGGGCAGTTCTTC

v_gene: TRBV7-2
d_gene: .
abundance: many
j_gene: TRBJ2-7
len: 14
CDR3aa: CASSELQGAVEQYF
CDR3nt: TGTGCCAGCAGCGAACTCCAGGGTGCCGTCGAGCAGTACTTC

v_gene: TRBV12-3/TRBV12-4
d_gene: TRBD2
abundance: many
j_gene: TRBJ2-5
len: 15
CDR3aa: CASSSPWGGRETQYF
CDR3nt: TGTGCCAGCAGTTCCCCTTGGGGGGGTAGGGAGACCCAGTACTTC

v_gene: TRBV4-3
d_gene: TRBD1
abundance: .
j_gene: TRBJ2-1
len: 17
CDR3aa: CASSQDRTGVSYNEQFF
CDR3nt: TGCGCCAGCAGCCAAGATCGGACAGGTGTATCCTACAATGAGCAGTTCTTC

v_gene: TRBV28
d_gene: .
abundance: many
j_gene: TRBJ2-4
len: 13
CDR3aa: CASSFDSLDIQYF
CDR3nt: TGTGCCAGCAGTTTCGACAGTTTGGACATTCAGTACTTC

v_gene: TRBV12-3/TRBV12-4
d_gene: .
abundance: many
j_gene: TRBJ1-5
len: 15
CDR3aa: CASTKGGISNQPQHF
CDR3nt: TGTGCCAGCACCAAGGGAGGGATTAGCAATCAGCCCCAGCATTTT

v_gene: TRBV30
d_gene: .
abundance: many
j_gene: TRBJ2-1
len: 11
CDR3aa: CAWFMGGGTFF
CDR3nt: TGTGCCTGGTTTATGGGTGGTGGTACGTTCTTC

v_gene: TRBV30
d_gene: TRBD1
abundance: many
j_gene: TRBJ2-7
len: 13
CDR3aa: CAWGSGGHYEQYF
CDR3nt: TGTGCCTGGGGGTCAGGGGGCCACTACGAGCAGTACTTC

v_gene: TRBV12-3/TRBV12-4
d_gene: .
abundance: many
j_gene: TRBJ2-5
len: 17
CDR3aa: CASSSVTGRENQETQYF
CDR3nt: TGTGCCAGCAGTTCCGTCACAGGGCGAGAAAACCAAGAGACCCAGTACTTC

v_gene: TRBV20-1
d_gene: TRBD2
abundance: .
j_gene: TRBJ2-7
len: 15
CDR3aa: CSARVWREGAYEQYF
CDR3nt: TGCAGTGCTAGAGTTTGGCGGGAGGGTGCCTACGAGCAGTACTTC

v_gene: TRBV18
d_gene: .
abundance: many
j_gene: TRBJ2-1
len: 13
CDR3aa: CASSPPGNNEQFF
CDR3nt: TGTGCCAGCTCACCACCGGGAAACAATGAGCAGTTCTTC

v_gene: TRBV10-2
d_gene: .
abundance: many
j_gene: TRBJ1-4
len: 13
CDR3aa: CASSRAPNEKLFF
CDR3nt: TGCGCCAGCTCGCGGGCCCCTAATGAAAAACTGTTTTTT

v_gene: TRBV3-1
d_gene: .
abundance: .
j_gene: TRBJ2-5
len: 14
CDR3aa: CASSQENHMETQYF
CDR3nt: TGTGCCAGCAGCCAAGAAAACCACATGGAGACCCAGTACTTC

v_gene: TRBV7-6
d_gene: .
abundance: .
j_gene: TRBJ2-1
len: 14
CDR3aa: CASSTRTARDEQFF
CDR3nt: TGTGCCAGCAGCACCCGGACGGCACGGGATGAGCAGTTCTTC

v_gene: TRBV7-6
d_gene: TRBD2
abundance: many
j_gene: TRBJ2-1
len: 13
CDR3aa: CASSETWGGEQFF
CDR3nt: TGTGCCAGCAGCGAAACCTGGGGGGGTGAGCAGTTCTTC

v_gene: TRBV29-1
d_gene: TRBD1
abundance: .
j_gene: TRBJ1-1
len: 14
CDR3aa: CSGRQGALDAEAFF
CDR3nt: TGCAGCGGACGACAGGGGGCTTTGGACGCTGAAGCTTTCTTT

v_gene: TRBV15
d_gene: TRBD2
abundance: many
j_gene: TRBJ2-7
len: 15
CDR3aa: CATSSGRGDGYEQYF
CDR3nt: TGTGCCACCAGCAGCGGACGGGGGGACGGCTACGAGCAGTACTTC

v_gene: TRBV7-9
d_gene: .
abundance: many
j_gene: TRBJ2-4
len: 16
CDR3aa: CASSLGGPVAKNIQYF
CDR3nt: TGTGCCAGCAGCTTAGGGGGTCCGGTGGCCAAAAACATTCAGTACTTC

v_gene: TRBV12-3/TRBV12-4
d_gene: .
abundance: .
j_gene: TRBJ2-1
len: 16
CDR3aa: CASSLGIGSYYNEQFF
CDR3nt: TGTGCCAGCAGTTTAGGGATCGGTTCTTACTACAATGAGCAGTTCTTC

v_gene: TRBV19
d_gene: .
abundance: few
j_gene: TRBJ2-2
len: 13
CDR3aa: CASTPGNTGELFF
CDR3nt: TGTGCCAGTACTCCCGGGAACACCGGGGAGCTGTTTTTT

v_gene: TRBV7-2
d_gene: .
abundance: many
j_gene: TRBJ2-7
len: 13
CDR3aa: CASSFSHSYEQYF
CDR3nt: TGTGCCAGCAGCTTTTCCCACTCCTACGAGCAGTACTTC

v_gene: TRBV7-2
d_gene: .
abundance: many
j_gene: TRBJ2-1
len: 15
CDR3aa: CASSLGGPPYNEQFF
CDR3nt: TGTGCCAGCAGCTTAGGGGGACCCCCCTACAATGAGCAGTTCTTC

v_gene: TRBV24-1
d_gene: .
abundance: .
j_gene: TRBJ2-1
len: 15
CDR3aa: CATSEIAGPYNEQFF
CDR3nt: TGTGCCACCAGTGAAATTGCGGGACCCTACAATGAGCAGTTCTTC

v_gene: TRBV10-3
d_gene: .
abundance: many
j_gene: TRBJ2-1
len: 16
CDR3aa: CAISEGTFSSYNEQFF
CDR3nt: TGTGCCATCAGTGAGGGGACTTTCAGCTCCTACAATGAGCAGTTCTTC

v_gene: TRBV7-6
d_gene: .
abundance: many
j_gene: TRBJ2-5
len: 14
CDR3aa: CASSPLVVAETQYF
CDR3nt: TGTGCCAGCAGCCCCCTAGTGGTAGCGGAGACCCAGTACTTC

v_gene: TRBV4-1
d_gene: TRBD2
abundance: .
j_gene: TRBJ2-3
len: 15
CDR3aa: CASRMASGNTDTQYF
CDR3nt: TGCGCCAGCAGGATGGCTAGCGGGAATACTGATACGCAGTATTTT

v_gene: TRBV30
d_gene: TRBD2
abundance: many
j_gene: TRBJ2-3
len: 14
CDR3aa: CAWNLAGATDTQYF
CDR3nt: TGTGCCTGGAATCTAGCGGGCGCCACAGATACGCAGTATTTT

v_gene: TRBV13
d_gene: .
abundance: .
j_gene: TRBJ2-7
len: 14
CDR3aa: CASSSLAQRGEQYF
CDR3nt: TGTGCCAGCAGCTCCCTAGCGCAGAGGGGCGAGCAGTACTTC